Each of the 5 T cell receptor beta chains below was sequenced from the same sample in a study of blood T cells in healthy people across ages. A second roughly 7 to 12 cycle PCR used barcoded and J-beta primers. Via MiXCR, TCRdb re-called the 5' RACE reads, giving one row per CDR3 protein. The sample holds approximately 780,000 distinct CDR3 sequences; under 30% are singletons and the top ten take 3%. This sample was also put to use in a study of T cells of mothers and their children.

Sequenced input: blood. The origin of the receptors is a boy aged 5 to 17 in good health.

The rearrangement joins TRBV30 to TRBJ2-5; the D is unclear. The end of the DNA is better explained by TRBJ2-1, so the J call may be wrong. CDR3 length: 14 amino acids. The germline CDR1 and CDR2 sequences are GTSNPN and SVGIG (reference sequence). CDR3 loop: CAWSMVLTDNEQFF. CDR3 nucleotides: TGTGCCTGGAGTATGGTACTGACCGACAATGAGCAGTTCTTC.

The rearrangement joins TRBV12-3 or TRBV12-4 to TRBJ1-1; D gene ambiguous. The CDR3 is 13 amino acids. The V end lost 6 bases, the J end lost 1 base, and 9 bases lay between the germline ends. In DNA form, the CDR3 reads TGTGCCAGCAGCCACCGAAAGAACACTGAAGCTTTCTTT. It encodes CASSHRKNTEAFF.

Only one count was recorded for this clonotype. The chain uses TRBV7-2 and TRBJ1-2; D is unclear. Deletions cut 2 bases from V and 5 bases from J, with 9 bases between. This CDR3 region has 13 residues. From germline, CDR1 is SGHTA and CDR2 FQGNSA. CDR3 sequence (DNA): TGTGCCAGCAGCTTATCTGCTGGTTATGGCTACACCTTC. Amino acids: CASSLSAGYGYTF.

The chain is built from TRBV20-1 and TRBJ1-2, with D perhaps TRBD1 (5 bases). V was clipped by 6 bases and J by 7 bases, with 12 bases between them. This CDR3 spans 11 amino acids. CDR1 is DFQATT, CDR2 SNEGSKA, per germline (reference sequence). The CDR3: CSAFKGFGYTF. The CDR3, as DNA: TGCAGTGCCTTTAAGGGGTTTGGCTACACCTTC.

This clonotype was found a few times. The chain links TRBV20-1 to TRBJ2-4, with TRBD2 matching 10 bases. The trim removed 2 bases at V and 0 bases at J, leaving 13 bases unmatched. Germline CDR1 reads DFQATT; CDR2 reads SNEGSKA (reference sequence). The CDR3 loop spans 19 amino acids. The CDR3 loop reads CSARMPSGGGRLAKNIQYF. The CDR3 nucleotides read TGCAGTGCTAGAATGCCTAGCGGGGGAGGCCGGCTAGCCAAAAACATTCAGTACTTC.